The entry below describes one TCR beta chain. The assay was immunoSEQ multiplex PCR, and TCRdb's table has in-frame clones only and misses some. The top ten clones hold about 9.6% of a sample with roughly 32,000 clones, almost 85% of them seen once. These data belong to a study of blood T cell repertoires in COVID-19. Across the study: Acute and convalescent COVID-19 samples came from the United States, Italy and Spain. Sample material is recorded as cDNA or gDNA derived from T cells, B-cell-depleted T cells, or PBMCs.

The CDR3 has 14 residues. CDR1 is KGHSH, CDR2 LQKENI, per germline. V dropped 3 bases and J dropped 6; count of bases not matched to a gene: 1. The gene calls are TRBV18 and TRBJ1-6; 8 positions agree with TRBD1. Sample: peripheral blood. The receptor was isolated from an elderly man with active COVID-19. The CDR3 here is CASSPDRANSPLHF. DNA of the CDR3: TGTGCCAGCTCACCGGACAGGGCTAATTCACCCCTCCACTTT.